What follows is one T cell receptor (beta chain) and its context. V was trimmed by 9 bases and J by 0 bases, leaving 15 bases between them. Looked up from germline, CDR1 is MNHEY and CDR2 is SVGAGI. The length of the CDR3 is 14 residues. This record belongs to a study of blood T cell repertoires in COVID-19. Sequencing used immunoSEQ multiplex PCR; TCRdb keeps in-frame clones, though not all of them. The sample consists of some 110,000 clones, more than 70% of them appearing once. Sequencing was done on a sample of peripheral blood. The source of this sequence is a woman older than 75 with COVID-19, enrolled during active disease. The chain joins TRBV6-5 to TRBJ2-7, with D possibly TRBD2 on 5 matching bases. DNA for the CDR3: TGTGCCAGGGAAAAAGGACTGTCCTCCTACGAGCAGTACTTC. Its translation: CAREKGLSSYEQYF.